A selection of T cell receptor beta chains follows, all from one sample in a study of siplizumab effects on memory and regulatory T cells. Sequenced by immunoSEQ multiplex PCR; TCRdb stores in-frame clones only, minus some. Of over 45,000 clones listed, less than 98% were seen once; the top ten hold 1.1%. The sample taken for sequencing was naive CD8+ T cells sorted from blood. The receptors derive from a human donor in good health. CDR3s include the opening cysteine and the closing phenylalanine or tryptophan. Each record gives: clone size, V gene, J gene, D gene, CDR3 protein, CDR3 DNA. D genes are given only for firm matches. The listing skips clone size in some rows; elsewhere it reads once, few, many or a size class.

>.|TRBV9|TRBJ1-4|.
CASSAEDSSNEKLFF
TGTGCCAGCAGCGCAGAGGACAGCTCTAATGAAAAACTGTTTTTT
>.|TRBV11-3|TRBJ2-1|TRBD2
CASSLVPASGSSDNEQFF
TGTGCCAGCAGCTTAGTCCCTGCTAGCGGGAGCAGTGACAATGAGCAGTTCTTC
>.|TRBV9|TRBJ2-7|.
CASSVGYSYEQYF
TGTGCCAGCAGCGTAGGGTATTCCTACGAGCAGTACTTC
>.|TRBV29-1|TRBJ1-2|.
CSVDGPSDGYTF
TGCAGCGTTGACGGCCCAAGTGATGGCTACACCTTC
>.|TRBV4-1|TRBJ2-5|.
CASSQDPGIETQYF
TGCGCCAGCAGCCAAGATCCAGGGATAGAGACCCAGTACTTC
>.|TRBV7-9|TRBJ2-7|TRBD1
CASSSAGTGGYEQYF
TGTGCCAGCAGTTCTGCCGGGACAGGGGGTTACGAGCAGTACTTC
>once|TRBV5-1|TRBJ1-1|.
CASSMDVSEAFF
TGCGCCAGCAGCATGGACGTATCTGAAGCTTTCTTT
>.|TRBV28|TRBJ2-7|TRBD2
CATGSGALSYEQYF
TGTGCCACCGGTAGCGGGGCCCTCTCCTACGAGCAGTACTTC
>.|TRBV25-1|TRBJ2-7|.
CASSLGVTEQYF
TGTGCCAGCAGTTTAGGGGTCACAGAGCAGTACTTC
>.|TRBV9|TRBJ2-2|TRBD2
CASSVGLAVNTGELFF
TGTGCCAGCAGCGTAGGACTAGCGGTGAACACCGGGGAGCTGTTTTTT
>.|TRBV27|TRBJ1-6|TRBD1
CASMGTGANSPLHF
TGTGCCAGCATGGGGACAGGGGCTAATTCACCCCTCCACTTT
>.|TRBV10-3|TRBJ2-1|TRBD2
CAIRGTSGRANEQFF
TGTGCCATCAGAGGAACTAGCGGGAGGGCTAATGAGCAGTTCTTC
>.|TRBV15|TRBJ2-1|TRBD2
CAIGERERYNEQFF
TGTGCCATCGGCGAGCGGGAGCGCTACAATGAGCAGTTCTTC
>.|TRBV4-2|TRBJ2-7|TRBD2
CASSQDSRTSGRYEQYF
TGTGCCAGCAGCCAAGATTCCCGGACTAGCGGGAGGTACGAGCAGTACTTC
>.|TRBV7-9|TRBJ2-7|.
CASSFKAYEQYF
TGTGCCAGCAGCTTTAAGGCCTACGAGCAGTACTTC
>once|TRBV5-1|TRBJ2-7|TRBD1
CASSLGDSSHEQYF
TGCGCCAGCAGCTTAGGGGACAGTTCCCACGAGCAGTACTTC
>few|TRBV28|TRBJ2-7|.
CASIEAGTQYF
TGTGCCAGCATCGAAGCCGGAACGCAGTACTTC
>.|TRBV6-5|TRBJ2-2|.
CASSPRNTGELFF
TGTGCCAGCAGTCCTCGGAACACCGGGGAGCTGTTTTTT
>.|TRBV30|TRBJ2-7|.
CAWGPASYEQYF
TGTGCCTGGGGCCCTGCCTCCTACGAGCAGTACTTC
>.|TRBV27|TRBJ2-5|.
CASSAIRDLEETQYF
TGTGCCAGCAGTGCAATCCGGGACTTGGAAGAGACCCAGTACTTC
>.|TRBV2|TRBJ1-5|.
CASSERGSSQPQHF
TGTGCCAGCAGTGAAAGGGGCTCTAGTCAGCCCCAGCATTTT
>.|TRBV19|TRBJ1-5|.
CASSIRRQFYSNQPQHF
TGTGCCAGTAGTATCCGCCGACAGTTTTATAGCAATCAGCCCCAGCATTTT